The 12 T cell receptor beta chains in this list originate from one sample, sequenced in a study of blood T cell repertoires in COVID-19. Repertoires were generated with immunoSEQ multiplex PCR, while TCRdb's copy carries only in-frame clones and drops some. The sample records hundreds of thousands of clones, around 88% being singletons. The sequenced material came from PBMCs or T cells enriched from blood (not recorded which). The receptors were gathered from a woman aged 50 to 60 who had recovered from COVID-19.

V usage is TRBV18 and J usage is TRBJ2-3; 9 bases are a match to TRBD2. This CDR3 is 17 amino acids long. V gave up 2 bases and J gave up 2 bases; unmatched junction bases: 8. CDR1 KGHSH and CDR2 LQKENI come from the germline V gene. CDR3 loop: CASSPVPGGGATDTQYF. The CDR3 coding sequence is TGTGCCAGCTCACCAGTTCCCGGCGGGGGGGCCACAGATACGCAGTATTTT.

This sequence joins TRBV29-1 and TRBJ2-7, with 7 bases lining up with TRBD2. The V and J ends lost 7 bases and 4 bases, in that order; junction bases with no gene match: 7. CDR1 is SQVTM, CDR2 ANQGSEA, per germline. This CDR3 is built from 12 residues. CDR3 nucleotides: TGCAGCGCTGTAGCGGGTGCGTACGAGCAGTACTTC. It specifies CSAVAGAYEQYF.

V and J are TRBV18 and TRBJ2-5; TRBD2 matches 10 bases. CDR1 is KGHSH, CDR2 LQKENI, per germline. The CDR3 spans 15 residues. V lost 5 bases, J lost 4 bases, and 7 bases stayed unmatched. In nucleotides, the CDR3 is TGTGCCAGCTCATCAAGCGGGGGGGCCAGAGAGACCCAGTACTTC. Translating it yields CASSSSGGARETQYF.

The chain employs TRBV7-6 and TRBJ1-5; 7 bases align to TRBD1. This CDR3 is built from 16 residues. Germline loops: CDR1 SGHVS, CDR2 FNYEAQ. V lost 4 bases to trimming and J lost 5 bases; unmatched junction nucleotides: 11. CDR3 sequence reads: CASSSADRRDDQPQHF. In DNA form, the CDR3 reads TGTGCCAGCAGCTCCGCGGACAGGCGGGACGATCAGCCCCAGCATTTT.

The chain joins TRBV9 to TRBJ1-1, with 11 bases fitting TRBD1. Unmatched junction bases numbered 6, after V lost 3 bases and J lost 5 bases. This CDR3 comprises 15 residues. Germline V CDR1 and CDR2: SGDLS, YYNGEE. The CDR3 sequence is CASSASGQGATEAFF. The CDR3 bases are TGTGCCAGCAGCGCTTCCGGACAGGGGGCAACTGAAGCTTTCTTT.

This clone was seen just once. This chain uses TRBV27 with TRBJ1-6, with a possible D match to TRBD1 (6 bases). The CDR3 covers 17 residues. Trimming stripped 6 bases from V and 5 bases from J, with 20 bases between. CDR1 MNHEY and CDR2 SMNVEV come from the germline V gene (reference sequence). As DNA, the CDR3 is TGTGCCAGCAGCCTTGGGGGGGCGTGGACGAATAATTCACCCCTCCACTTT. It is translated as CASSLGGAWTNNSPLHF.

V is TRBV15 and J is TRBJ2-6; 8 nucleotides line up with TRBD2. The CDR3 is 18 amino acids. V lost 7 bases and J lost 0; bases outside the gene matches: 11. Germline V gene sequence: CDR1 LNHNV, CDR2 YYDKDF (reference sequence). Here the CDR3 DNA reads TGTGCCACCACCCCGGGGGGGTTAGGGCCCTCTGGGGCCAACGTCCTGACTTTC. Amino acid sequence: CATTPGGLGPSGANVLTF.

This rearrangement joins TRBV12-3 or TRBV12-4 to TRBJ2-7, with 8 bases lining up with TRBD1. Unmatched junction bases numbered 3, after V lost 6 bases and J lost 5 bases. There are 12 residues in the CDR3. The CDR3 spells CASSRTGNEQYF. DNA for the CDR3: TGTGCCAGCAGCCGGACAGGGAACGAGCAGTACTTC.

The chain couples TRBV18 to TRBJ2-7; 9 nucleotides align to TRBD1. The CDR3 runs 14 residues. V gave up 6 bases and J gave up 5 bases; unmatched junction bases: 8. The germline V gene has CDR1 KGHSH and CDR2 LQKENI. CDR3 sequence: CASSQDRGENEQYF. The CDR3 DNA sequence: TGTGCCAGCTCCCAGGACAGGGGAGAAAACGAGCAGTACTTC.

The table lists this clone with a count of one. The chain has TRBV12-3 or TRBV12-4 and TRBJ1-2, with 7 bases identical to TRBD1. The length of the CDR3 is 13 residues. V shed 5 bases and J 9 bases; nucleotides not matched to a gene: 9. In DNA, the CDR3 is TGTGCCAGCAGTGGCGAGGGGGCTGGAAGCTACACCTTC. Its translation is CASSGEGAGSYTF.

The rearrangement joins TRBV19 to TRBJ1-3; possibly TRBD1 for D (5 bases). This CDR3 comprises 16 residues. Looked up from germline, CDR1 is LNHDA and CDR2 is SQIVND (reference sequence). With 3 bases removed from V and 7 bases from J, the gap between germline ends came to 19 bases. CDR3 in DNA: TGTGCCAGTAGTATTAACTTGCGGGGCCCCGGGAACACCATATATTTT. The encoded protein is CASSINLRGPGNTIYF.

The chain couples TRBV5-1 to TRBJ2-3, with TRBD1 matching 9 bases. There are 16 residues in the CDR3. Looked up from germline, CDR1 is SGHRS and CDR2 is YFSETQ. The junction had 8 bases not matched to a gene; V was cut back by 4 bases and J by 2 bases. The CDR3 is CASSVTGGGPTDTQYF. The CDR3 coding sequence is TGCGCCAGCAGCGTAACAGGGGGCGGGCCCACAGATACGCAGTATTTT. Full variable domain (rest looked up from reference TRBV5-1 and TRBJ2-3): KAGVTQTPRYLIKTRGQQVTLSCSPISGHRSVSWYQQTPGQGLQFLFEYFSETQRNKGNFPGRFSGRQFSNSRSEMNVSTLELGDSALYLCASSVTGGGPTDTQYFGPGTRLTVL.